Below, 5 T cell receptor beta chains from the same sample are listed, as sequenced in a study of CD8+ T cells in alopecia areata. It was cDNA, reverse transcribed from extracted RNA, that served as the sequencing template. The method was immunoSEQ multiplex PCR; TCRdb's version includes in-frame clones alone and lacks a portion of them. The data hold hundreds of thousands of clones, with more than 45% observed a single time. The source material was CD4+ T cells sorted from blood, sampled at week 0. These receptors came from a human donor with alopecia areata.

In its sample, this clone was seen once. This chain joins TRBV29-1 and TRBJ2-2; D unresolved. Germline V gene lookup returns CDR1 SQVTM and CDR2 ANQGSEA. The CDR3 is 13 amino acids. V was clipped by 6 bases and J by 5 bases, with 13 bases between them. Written as DNA, the CDR3 is TGCAGCGTGTCGCTGTCGGAGACCGGGGAGCTGTTTTTT. Translated, it gives CSVSLSETGELFF.

This clone appeared a few times. CDR3 sequence (DNA): TGTGCCAGCCCCCCCAGGGGAACTGAAGCTTTCTTT. Its translation is CASPPRGTEAFF. The J gene is TRBJ1-1, the V gene TRBV6-5; D may be TRBD1 (6 bases). This CDR3 region has 12 residues. Germline CDR1 and CDR2: MNHEY and SVGAGI. V was clipped by 8 bases and J by 5 bases, with 12 bases between them.

The rearrangement links TRBV4-1 to TRBJ2-7, with D unclear. Germline V gene data show CDR1 as MGHRA and CDR2 as YSYEKL. Trimming took 1 base from V and 1 from J, leaving 8 bases between them. The CDR3 runs 14 residues. The CDR3 loop is CASSQAEQSYEQYF. The CDR3 DNA reads as TGCGCCAGCAGCCAAGCGGAACAATCCTACGAGCAGTACTTC.

The chain has TRBV29-1 and TRBJ2-5, with a tentative D call TRBD2 (6 bases). This CDR3 is built from 11 residues. Germline-derived CDR1 and CDR2 are SQVTM and ANQGSEA. V lost 7 bases to trimming and J lost 1 base, with 7 bases between them. The CDR3 DNA follows: TGCAGCGGGGGAGGCCAAGAGACCCAGTACTTC. Translation gives CSGGGQETQYF.

This clone appeared a single time. This rearrangement joins TRBV20-1 to TRBJ1-2; D is unresolved. The CDR3 length is 11 residues. The V gene's germline CDR1 is DFQATT and CDR2 SNEGSKA (reference sequence). V shed 6 bases and J shed 8 bases, with 13 bases lying between them. CDR3 nucleotide sequence: TGCAGTGCCTTAAGTGATCACGGCTACACCTTC. It is translated as CSALSDHGYTF.